The clone carrying this TCR beta chain was seen many times. The antigen remains unidentified. The data stem from a study of CD8 T cells in ankylosing spondylitis. Study-wide results and limits: Disease-linked clones had a CD8+ phenotype and relatively low frequency in peripheral blood.

Quantitative molecular-barcoded 5'-RACE generated the TCR beta libraries. TCRdb analysed the 5' RACE reads with MiXCR anew, one entry per CDR3 protein. The table records about 160,000 distinct CDR3 sequences, 9.8% of them present only once. Germline CDR1 MNHEY, CDR2 SVGEGT. The CDR3 extends over 12 amino acids. The V end was cut by 2 bases, the J end by 7 bases, with 6 bases between. This TCR was sampled from a female donor with ankylosing spondylitis or in good health (not recorded which). The sample consisted of blood, either unsorted or a sorted T cell fraction (not recorded which). The chain carries TRBV6-2 or TRBV6-3 and TRBJ2-1; D is unclear. The CDR3 DNA reads as TGTGCCAGCAGTTACGCAGTAAATGAGCAGTTCTTC. Encoded protein: CASSYAVNEQFF.